Presented here are 30 T cell receptor beta chains from one specimen sequenced in a study of T cells in tuberculosis. Sorting used thawed, overnight-rested PBMC stained with anti-CD3, a viability dye and GMM-loaded CD1B tetramer. C32 glucose monomycolate from Rhodococcus equi was loaded onto the CD1B tetramers. The assay was immunoSEQ multiplex PCR, and TCRdb's table has in-frame clones only and misses some. The table has 88,000 or so clones, about nine tenths seen once. Material: CD1b-GMM tetramer-negative cells sorted from PBMCs. These receptors originate from an adult woman with latent tuberculosis.

The chain is built from TRBV19 and TRBJ2-2, with 8 bases identical to TRBD2. V lost 2 bases and J lost 3; bases outside the gene matches: 11. The CDR3 has 18 residues. Per the germline V gene, CDR1 is LNHDA and CDR2 is SQIVND (reference sequence). CDR3 DNA sequence: TGTGCCAGTAGTATATTGGGTATGGGACTAGACTACACCGGGGAGCTGTTTTTT. This encodes CASSILGMGLDYTGELFF. Combining the CDR3 with reference TRBV19 and TRBJ2-2 gives the whole variable domain DGGITQSPKYLFRKEGQNVTLSCEQNLNHDAMYWYRQDPGQGLRLIYYSQIVNDFQKGDIAEGYSVSREKKESFPLTVTSAQKNPTAFYLCASSILGMGLDYTGELFFGEGSRLTVL.

V gene TRBV5-1 combines with J gene TRBJ1-1; D gene uncertain. With 1 base removed from V and 1 base from J, the gap between germline ends came to 5 bases. CDR3 length: 13 amino acids. Germline values: CDR1 SGHRS, CDR2 YFSETQ. Written as DNA, the CDR3 is TGCGCCAGCAGCTTGACGGGGAACACTGAAGCTTTCTTT. Translating it yields CASSLTGNTEAFF. Filled out from reference TRBV5-1 and TRBJ1-1, the complete variable domain reads KAGVTQTPRYLIKTRGQQVTLSCSPISGHRSVSWYQQTPGQGLQFLFEYFSETQRNKGNFPGRFSGRQFSNSRSEMNVSTLELGDSALYLCASSLTGNTEAFFGQGTRLTVV.

The V gene is TRBV5-1, the J gene TRBJ1-4, with D possibly matching TRBD1 (6 bases). This CDR3 region has 17 residues. Between the trimmed V and J ends, which lost 0 bases and 2 bases, there was a span of 14 bases. Germline V gives CDR1 SGHRS, CDR2 YFSETQ. CDR3 residues: CASSLVAGGSTNEKLFF. The CDR3 nucleotides are TGCGCCAGCAGCTTGGTTGCGGGGGGCAGTACTAATGAAAAACTGTTTTTT.

The chain uses TRBV5-6 and TRBJ2-2; D perhaps matches TRBD2 (6 bases). The CDR3 is made up of 15 amino acids. Germline-derived CDR1 and CDR2 are SGHDT and YYEEEE. Trimming shortened V by 2 bases and J by 5 bases, and 13 bases separated the two germline ends. Written as DNA, the CDR3 is TGTGCCAGCAGCTTTGTTGGGCGGGGTACCGGGGAGCTGTTTTTT. This translates into CASSFVGRGTGELFF.

The chain couples TRBV6-6 to TRBJ1-2; TRBD1 matches 9 bases. Trimming took 2 bases from V and 5 from J; bases not matched to a gene: 3. This CDR3 has 14 residues. CDR1 and CDR2 (germline): MNHNY, SVGAGI (reference sequence). CDR3 sequence reads: CASSYQGTGYGYTF. In nucleotides, the CDR3 is TGTGCCAGCAGTTACCAAGGGACAGGGTATGGCTACACCTTC.

The gene calls are TRBV28 and TRBJ1-5; D call uncertain. V shed 3 bases and J shed 2 bases, with 11 bases lying between them. In germline, CDR1 is MDHEN, CDR2 SYDVKM. CDR3 length: 15 amino acids. CDR3 nucleotide sequence: TGTGCCAGCAGTTTCGGAACTCGGGGCAATCAGCCCCAGCATTTT. Translation gives CASSFGTRGNQPQHF.

This chain joins TRBV6-1 and TRBJ1-4; 7 nucleotides line up with TRBD1. Germline lookup yields CDR1 MNHNS and CDR2 SASEGT. There are 15 residues in the CDR3. After removal of 2 bases from V and 5 bases from J, the junction contained 5 bases not matched to a gene. CDR3 sequence (DNA): TGTGCCAGCAGTGAAAGGATACAGGGGAATGAAAAACTGTTTTTT. Amino acids: CASSERIQGNEKLFF.

The chain carries TRBV19 and TRBJ2-3; D perhaps matches TRBD2 (6 bases). Looked up from germline, CDR1 is LNHDA and CDR2 is SQIVND (reference sequence). Deletions cut 7 bases from V and 1 base from J, with 9 bases between. The CDR3 totals 13 residues. The CDR3 DNA reads TGTGCCAGTATCCCGGGAGGCACAGATACGCAGTATTTT. Its translation is CASIPGGTDTQYF.

This CDR3 is CASSSTGKVGNTEAFF. The CDR3 nucleotides are TGTGCCAGCAGCTCGACAGGGAAAGTCGGGAACACTGAAGCTTTCTTT. V gene TRBV13 combines with J gene TRBJ1-1; 7 nucleotides agree with TRBD1. This CDR3 has 16 amino acids. V gave up 4 bases and J gave up 1 base; unmatched junction bases: 9. CDR1 PRHDT and CDR2 FYEKMQ come from the germline V gene (reference sequence).

The V gene is TRBV30, the J gene TRBJ2-1, with a possible D match to TRBD2 (5 bases). The CDR3 has 16 amino acids. V was cut by 0 bases and J by 8 bases, with 20 bases left in between. Germline lookup yields CDR1 GTSNPN and CDR2 SVGIG (reference sequence). CDR3 loop: CAWSVPDYPDVHEQFF. The CDR3 DNA sequence: TGTGCCTGGAGTGTACCCGACTACCCAGACGTCCATGAGCAGTTCTTC. Variable domain in full (rest from reference TRBV30 and TRBJ2-1): SQTIHQWPATLVQPVGSPLSLECTVEGTSNPNLYWYRQAAGRGLQLLFYSVGIGQISSEVPQNLSASRPQDRQFILSSKKLLLSDSGFYLCAWSVPDYPDVHEQFFGPGTRLTVL.

V usage is TRBV10-3 and J usage is TRBJ2-7; 8 bases map to TRBD1. The CDR3 loop spans 16 amino acids. The V gene's germline CDR1 is ENHRY and CDR2 SYGVKD. J lost 5 bases, V lost 0 bases, and 9 bases had no gene match. DNA of the CDR3: TGTGCCATCAGTGAGTCAGGGCAGGGGGCGTTGAACGAGCAGTACGTC. This codes for CAISESGQGALNEQYV.

This clone was detected once. The V gene is TRBV19, the J gene TRBJ1-3; 9 bases line up with TRBD1. The CDR3 loop spans 15 amino acids. Germline V gene lookup returns CDR1 LNHDA and CDR2 SQIVND (reference sequence). V shed 6 bases, J shed 1 base, and the junction held 4 bases outside the gene matches. The DNA of the CDR3 is TGTGCCAGTAGGAAAGACAGGGGGTCTGGAAACACCATATATTTT. Protein product: CASRKDRGSGNTIYF.

The CDR3 region is CASSLAYRAEAFF. DNA of the CDR3: TGTGCCAGCAGCTTGGCATACAGGGCTGAAGCTTTCTTT. V is TRBV5-5 and J is TRBJ1-1, with D tentatively TRBD1 (6 bases). Trimming stripped 0 bases from V and 6 bases from J, with 9 bases between. The CDR3 consists of 13 residues. The germline V gene encodes CDR1 SGHKS and CDR2 YYEKEE (reference sequence). The whole variable domain, remainder taken from reference TRBV5-5 and TRBJ1-1, is DAGVTQSPTHLIKTRGQQVTLRCSPISGHKSVSWYQQVLGQGPQFIFQYYEKEERGRGNFPDRFSARQFPNYSSELNVNALLLGDSALYLCASSLAYRAEAFFGQGTRLTVV.

There are a few counts of this clone. The chain couples TRBV6-1 to TRBJ2-3; no clear D gene. The CDR3 loop spans 12 amino acids. The germline gives CDR1 MNHNS, CDR2 SASEGT. The V and J ends lost 7 bases and 2 bases respectively, with 7 bases between them. The CDR3, as DNA: TGTGCCAGCAATATATTCACAGATACGCAGTATTTT. This gives the protein CASNIFTDTQYF.

The chain recombines TRBV11-2 with TRBJ2-7, with no clear D. Germline V lookup: CDR1 SGHAT, CDR2 FQNNGV. The CDR3 has 12 amino acids. V was clipped by 6 bases and J by 7 bases, with 13 bases between them. DNA for the CDR3: TGTGCCAGCAGTCCCGACTGGGGAGAGCAGTACGTC. Translating gives CASSPDWGEQYV.

The rearrangement uses TRBV7-2 and TRBJ2-5, with a possible D match to TRBD2 (5 bases). CDR1 is SGHTA and CDR2 is FQGNSA in the germline V gene. The V end was cut by 5 bases, the J end by 3 bases, with 13 bases between. The CDR3 sequence is 14 residues long. The DNA of the CDR3 is TGTGCCAGCAGCACCCACTCGGGAAAAGAGACCCAGTACTTC. Translating gives CASSTHSGKETQYF.

The rearrangement joins TRBV11-1 to TRBJ1-1; maybe TRBD1 (6 bases). Between the trimmed V and J ends, which lost 5 bases and 1 base, there was a span of 14 bases. Germline-derived CDR1 and CDR2 are SGHAT and FQDESV (reference sequence). The CDR3 runs to 15 residues. This chain's CDR3 is CASSRHLQGNTEAFF. The CDR3 DNA is TGTGCCAGCAGCCGGCACCTACAGGGGAACACTGAAGCTTTCTTT.

The V and J genes are TRBV10-3 and TRBJ2-5; 9 bases map to TRBD2. With V trimmed by 0 bases and J by 5 bases, 1 base remained unmatched. This CDR3 region has 14 residues. From germline, CDR1 is ENHRY and CDR2 SYGVKD. The CDR3 sequence: CAISESSGGETQYF. The DNA for the CDR3 is TGTGCCATCAGTGAGTCGAGCGGGGGGGAGACCCAGTACTTC.

V is TRBV7-9 and J is TRBJ2-3, with D perhaps matching TRBD1 (5 bases). The CDR3 is made up of 13 amino acids. V lost 4 bases and J 7 bases, leaving 12 bases between the germline ends. The germline V gene encodes CDR1 SEHNR and CDR2 FQNEAQ (reference sequence). The CDR3 loop is CASSWGPRNTQYF. The CDR3 coding sequence is TGTGCCAGCAGCTGGGGCCCGCGGAATACGCAGTATTTT.

The V and J genes are TRBV5-4 and TRBJ2-2, with 12 bases fitting TRBD1. The CDR3 has 15 residues. Germline CDR1 reads SGHNT; CDR2 reads YYREEE (reference sequence). J gave up 4 bases and V 3 bases, and 1 base lay outside the gene matches. The CDR3: CASSWDRGRTGELFF. The CDR3 DNA sequence: TGTGCCAGCAGCTGGGACAGGGGGCGCACCGGGGAGCTGTTTTTT.

The chain has TRBV18 and TRBJ2-1, with 10 positions matching TRBD2. With V trimmed by 0 bases and J by 6 bases, 5 bases remained unmatched. Germline values: CDR1 KGHSH, CDR2 LQKENI. This CDR3 region has 16 residues. The CDR3 DNA follows: TGTGCCAGCTCACCACCAGCGGGGGGGCAGGGCAATGAGCAGTTCTTC. Translating it yields CASSPPAGGQGNEQFF.

The chain carries TRBV5-1 and TRBJ2-7; TRBD2 matches at 11 bases. CDR3 length: 16 amino acids. With 7 bases clipped from V and 4 bases from J, the junction kept 13 bases outside the gene matches. Germline loops: CDR1 SGHRS, CDR2 YFSETQ. The DNA of the CDR3 is TGCGCCAGCGTACCAAAACCGACTAGCGGGGAATACGAGCAGTACGTC. Translated, it gives CASVPKPTSGEYEQYV.

The V gene is TRBV11-2, the J gene TRBJ2-1; the match to TRBD2 covers 7 bases. V trimming: 6 bases; J trimming: 4 bases; junction bases outside the gene matches: 9. Germline CDR1 reads SGHAT; CDR2 reads FQNNGV. The CDR3 has 15 amino acids. In nucleotides, the CDR3 is TGTGCCAGCAGGCTAACGGGCGGGGGATACAATGAGCAGTTCTTC. Its translation is CASRLTGGGYNEQFF.

The chain couples TRBV5-6 to TRBJ1-2, with TRBD1 matching over 7 bases. V lost 4 bases to trimming and J lost 0 bases; unmatched junction nucleotides: 12. CDR1 and CDR2 (germline): SGHDT, YYEEEE. The CDR3 has 17 residues. CDR3: CASSTDRVAKANYGYTF. The CDR3 bases are TGTGCCAGCAGCACTGACAGGGTGGCTAAAGCTAACTATGGCTACACCTTC.

This clone was counted once. The chain combines TRBV4-1 with TRBJ1-2; TRBD1 aligns across 8 bases. The CDR3 totals 15 residues. CDR1 MGHRA and CDR2 YSYEKL come from the germline V gene. The junction had 7 bases not matched to a gene; V was cut back by 3 bases and J by 4 bases. This CDR3 is CASSQSIGTGYGYTF. The CDR3 DNA is TGCGCCAGCAGCCAGTCGATAGGGACAGGCTATGGCTACACCTTC.

This chain connects TRBV27 to TRBJ2-7; TRBD1 aligns across 8 bases. Germline CDR1 is MNHEY and CDR2 is SMNVEV (reference sequence). V lost 6 bases, J lost 2 bases, and 3 bases stayed unmatched. There are 13 residues in the CDR3. The CDR3 DNA reads as TGTGCCAGCAGCAGGGGGCGGACCTACGAGCAGTACGTC. It yields the protein CASSRGRTYEQYV.

V gene TRBV7-9 combines with J gene TRBJ1-5, with 8 nucleotides matching TRBD1. Per germline, CDR1 SEHNR and CDR2 FQNEAQ (reference sequence). The CDR3 sequence is 18 residues long. Trimming took 5 bases from V and 4 from J; bases not matched to a gene: 16. CDR3 region: CASSTPPKRDRCNQPQHF. The CDR3, as DNA: TGTGCCAGCAGCACCCCTCCTAAACGGGACAGGTGTAATCAGCCCCAGCATTTT.

The chain uses TRBV7-6 and TRBJ2-3, with 13 bases aligning to TRBD2. The CDR3 length is 22 residues. The germline gives CDR1 SGHVS, CDR2 FNYEAQ. V shed 5 bases and J 0 bases; nucleotides not matched to a gene: 20. The CDR3 reads CASSTSSSIRTSGGSSTDTQYF. CDR3 sequence (DNA): TGTGCCAGCAGCACCTCTTCGTCTATCAGGACTAGCGGGGGATCTAGCACAGATACGCAGTATTTT.

This chain links TRBV7-9 with TRBJ1-2; tentative D call: TRBD1 (6 bases). V was clipped by 5 bases and J by 1 base, with 17 bases between them. Germline V CDR1 and CDR2: SEHNR, FQNEAQ (reference sequence). The CDR3 consists of 16 residues. Here the CDR3 DNA reads TGTGCCAGCAGCCATAGCCGGGACACCCTTAACTATGGCTACACCTTC. The encoded protein is CASSHSRDTLNYGYTF.

The rearrangement joins TRBV4-3 to TRBJ1-6; no reliable D call. V lost 1 base to trimming and J lost 6 bases, with 16 bases between them. The CDR3 has 17 residues. CDR1 and CDR2 from the germline V gene are LGHNA and YSLEER. CDR3 sequence: CASSQVAPGILNSPLHF. As DNA, the CDR3 is TGCGCCAGCAGCCAAGTGGCACCGGGAATACTTAATTCACCCCTCCACTTT.